Following are 29 T cell receptor beta chains from one sample sequenced in a study of radiation and T cells in renal cell carcinoma. Repertoires were generated with immunoSEQ multiplex PCR, while TCRdb's copy carries only in-frame clones and drops some. The table shows over 15,000 clones, with 55% to 80% occurring only once. As for treatment: 15 Gy SBRT to primary tumor, nephrectomy 4 weeks later. The sample consisted of tumor tissue, taken from a patient whose treatment included radiotherapy and nephrectomy. These TCRs come from a woman in her seventies with renal cell carcinoma.

The CDR3: CASSGEINNSPLHF. The CDR3 DNA sequence: TGTGCCAGCAGCGGCGAGATTAATAATTCACCCCTCCACTTT. This chain uses TRBV5-6 with TRBJ1-6, with D unclear. Germline-derived CDR1 and CDR2 are SGHDT and YYEEEE. CDR3 length equals 14 residues. V shed 4 bases and J shed 5 bases, with 10 bases lying between them.

By share, this clone counts as medium-sized. The chain recombines TRBV6-1 with TRBJ2-7, with TRBD1 as a possible D gene (5 bases). With 3 bases removed from V and 7 bases from J, the gap between germline ends came to 13 bases. Germline V gene lookup returns CDR1 MNHNS and CDR2 SASEGT. The CDR3 has 13 amino acids. CDR3 sequence: CASSDRETGEQYF. DNA for the CDR3: TGTGCCAGCAGTGACAGGGAAACTGGAGAGCAGTACTTC.

The V gene is TRBV6-1, the J gene TRBJ1-5, with D unclear. The germline V gene encodes CDR1 MNHNS and CDR2 SASEGT. V dropped 6 bases and J dropped 6 bases, with 18 bases sitting between them. The CDR3 spans 15 residues. CDR3 residues: CASRVTSPTAQPQHF. The DNA for the CDR3 is TGTGCCAGCAGAGTGACAAGTCCCACTGCTCAGCCCCAGCATTTT.

This clone was counted a single time. V gene TRBV11-2 combines with J gene TRBJ2-7; the D gene is possibly TRBD2 (6 bases). V lost 0 bases and J lost 9, with 12 bases in between. From germline, CDR1 is SGHAT and CDR2 FQNNGV. This CDR3 has 13 residues. The CDR3 nucleotides read TGTGCCAGCAGCTTAGAGACTAGTTCAGGGCAGTACTTC. It specifies CASSLETSSGQYF.

The V gene is TRBV29-1, the J gene TRBJ1-2; tentatively, D is TRBD1 (6 bases). V gave up 1 base and J gave up 8 bases, with 8 bases separating them. CDR1 and CDR2 (germline): SQVTM, ANQGSEA. This CDR3 spans 11 amino acids. The CDR3 spells CSVEATGGYTF. The CDR3 region has the DNA TGCAGCGTTGAAGCTACAGGGGGCTACACCTTC.

The chain recombines TRBV13 with TRBJ1-1; D remains unclear. The germline V gene has CDR1 PRHDT and CDR2 FYEKMQ (reference sequence). Trimming shortened V by 2 bases and J by 3 bases, and 7 bases separated the two germline ends. The CDR3 has 13 residues. CDR3 DNA: TGTGCCAGCAGCTTATTCACGGACACTGAAGCTTTCTTT. This codes for CASSLFTDTEAFF.

Judged by abundance, this clone is medium-sized. This chain joins TRBV30 and TRBJ1-6, with D maybe TRBD1 (6 bases). The germline V and J ends were trimmed by 4 bases and 5 bases, with 12 bases remaining between them. Germline CDR1 is GTSNPN and CDR2 is SVGIG (reference sequence). The length of the CDR3 is 14 residues. CDR3 sequence: CAWIGQSNNSPLHF. The CDR3 nucleotides read TGTGCCTGGATCGGACAGTCCAATAATTCACCCCTCCACTTT. Using reference TRBV30 and TRBJ1-6 for the parts outside the CDR3, the full variable domain is SQTIHQWPATLVQPVGSPLSLECTVEGTSNPNLYWYRQAAGRGLQLLFYSVGIGQISSEVPQNLSASRPQDRQFILSSKKLLLSDSGFYLCAWIGQSNNSPLHFGNGTRLTVT.

The rearrangement links TRBV6-6 to TRBJ1-2, with D uncertain. The CDR3 has 15 residues. With 0 bases removed from V and 5 bases from J, the gap between germline ends came to 13 bases. CDR1 is MNHNY, CDR2 SVGAGI, per germline (reference sequence). The CDR3 is CASSYSSGDSYGYTF. The CDR3 nucleotides are TGTGCCAGCAGTTACTCGTCCGGGGATTCGTATGGCTACACCTTC.

J is TRBJ2-7 and V is TRBV30; D gene uncertain. The germline V gene has CDR1 GTSNPN and CDR2 SVGIG (reference sequence). CDR3 length: 11 amino acids. V was clipped by 2 bases and J by 7 bases, with 9 bases between them. As DNA, the CDR3 is TGTGCCTGGAGTCGGGTCGGAGAGCAGTACTTC. Residues: CAWSRVGEQYF.

V usage is TRBV11-3 and J usage is TRBJ1-2; D call uncertain. From germline, CDR1 is SGHNT and CDR2 YENEEA. This CDR3 contains 12 residues. The V and J ends lost 5 bases and 2 bases respectively, with 6 bases between them. The CDR3: CASSTDNYGYTF. Written as DNA, the CDR3 is TGTGCCAGCAGCACCGACAACTATGGCTACACCTTC.

There are a few counts of this clone. The chain has TRBV7-8 and TRBJ2-6, with D unresolved. The CDR3 is 16 amino acids. The germline gives CDR1 SGHVS, CDR2 FQNEAQ. Trimming stripped 3 bases from V and 1 base from J, with 10 bases between. CDR3 sequence: CASSLIVPSGANVLTF. CDR3 sequence (DNA): TGTGCCAGCAGCTTGATAGTACCTTCTGGGGCCAACGTCCTGACTTTC. The full variable domain, rest sourced from reference TRBV7-8 and TRBJ2-6, is GAGVSQSPRYKVAKRGQDVALRCDPISGHVSLFWYQQALGQGPEFLTYFQNEAQLDKSGLPSDRFFAERPEGSVSTLKIQRTQQEDSAVYLCASSLIVPSGANVLTFGAGSRLTVL.

The genes are TRBV29-1 and TRBJ1-5, with D unresolved. Trimming cost V 4 bases and J 4 bases, with 11 bases left between them. The CDR3 is made up of 13 amino acids. CDR1 SQVTM and CDR2 ANQGSEA come from the germline V gene. CDR3 nucleotide sequence: TGCAGCGTTGTTGTTGACGGTAATCAGCCCCAGCATTTT. This encodes CSVVVDGNQPQHF. The variable domain in full, with the rest retrieved from reference TRBV29-1 and TRBJ1-5, is SAVISQKPSRDICQRGTSLTIQCQVDSQVTMMFWYRQQPGQSLTLIATANQGSEATYESGFVIDKFPISRPNLTFSTLTVSNMSPEDSSIYLCSVVVDGNQPQHFGDGTRLSIL.

The rearrangement uses TRBV5-4 and TRBJ1-2, with D unresolved. The CDR3 is 15 amino acids. CDR1 SGHNT and CDR2 YYREEE come from the germline V gene (reference sequence). V was shortened by 0 bases and J by 2 bases, with 11 bases between the two germline ends. CDR3 in DNA: TGTGCCAGCAGCTTGGGTTCGCAGGAGAACTATGGCTACACCTTC. Encoded protein: CASSLGSQENYGYTF.

The chain couples TRBV9 to TRBJ2-7; D may match TRBD1 or TRBD2 (5 bases each). Germline CDR1 reads SGDLS; CDR2 reads YYNGEE. The V end was cut by 0 bases, the J end by 4 bases, with 17 bases between. This CDR3 contains 16 residues. The CDR3 protein is CASSVEVGATRYEQYF. CDR3 nucleotide sequence: TGTGCCAGCAGCGTAGAGGTCGGGGCTACCCGATACGAGCAGTACTTC.

V is TRBV6-5 and J is TRBJ1-2; D not certain. With 10 bases removed from V and 3 bases from J, the gap between germline ends came to 9 bases. The germline V gene has CDR1 MNHEY and CDR2 SVGAGI. There are 11 residues in the CDR3. CDR3 nucleotide sequence: TGTGCCACCGAAGGTGACTATGGCTACACCTTC. Translation gives CATEGDYGYTF.

V usage is TRBV27 and J usage is TRBJ2-1; TRBD1 or TRBD2 may be the D gene (8 bases each). CDR3 size: 17 residues. Trimming took 5 bases from V and 0 from J, leaving 17 bases between them. The germline V gene encodes CDR1 MNHEY and CDR2 SMNVEV (reference sequence). The CDR3 protein is CASSPGGGGSSYNEQFF. DNA of the CDR3: TGTGCCAGCAGTCCAGGGGGCGGGGGGAGCTCCTACAATGAGCAGTTCTTC.

The rearrangement uses TRBV4-2 and TRBJ1-6, with a possible D match to TRBD1 (6 bases). This CDR3 contains 16 residues. Germline CDR1 LGHNA, CDR2 YNFKEQ. The V end lost 4 bases, the J end lost 5 bases, and 15 bases lay between the germline ends. CDR3 nucleotides: TGTGCCAGCAGCCCACTAGGACAGTCGGATAATTCACCCCTCCACTTT. Its translation is CASSPLGQSDNSPLHF.

This clone showed up just once. The V gene is TRBV27, the J gene TRBJ1-1; no reliable D call. Trimming stripped 5 bases from V and 6 bases from J, with 16 bases between. The CDR3 consists of 14 residues. Germline values: CDR1 MNHEY, CDR2 SMNVEV (reference sequence). In DNA, the CDR3 is TGTGCCAGCAGTCTTGGAACCTATAGCGCTGAAGCTTTCTTT. Translating it yields CASSLGTYSAEAFF.

The rearrangement uses TRBV2 and TRBJ2-5, with D maybe TRBD1 (5 bases). CDR3 size: 13 residues. The germline V and J ends were trimmed by 4 bases and 5 bases, with 11 bases remaining between them. Germline CDR1 reads SNHLY; CDR2 reads FYNNEI. CDR3 residues: CASSGQRTETQYF. CDR3 DNA: TGTGCCAGCAGTGGACAGAGGACGGAGACCCAGTACTTC. The full variable domain, completed using reference TRBV2 and TRBJ2-5, is EPEVTQTPSHQVTQMGQEVILRCVPISNHLYFYWYRQILGQKVEFLVSFYNNEISEKSEIFDDQFSVERPDGSNFTLKIRSTKLEDSAMYFCASSGQRTETQYFGPGTRLLVL.

This chain uses TRBV30 with TRBJ1-4, with D unresolved. CDR1 is GTSNPN, CDR2 SVGIG, per germline (reference sequence). V lost 0 bases to trimming and J lost 3 bases, with 11 bases between them. CDR3 length equals 15 residues. The CDR3 loop is CAWSVQIFSNEKLFF. Here the CDR3 DNA reads TGTGCCTGGAGTGTACAAATATTTTCTAATGAAAAACTGTTTTTT.

This clone was seen only a few times. The rearrangement uses TRBV5-1 and TRBJ2-1; D remains unclear. CDR3 length: 11 amino acids. V lost 0 bases to trimming and J lost 14 bases, with 9 bases between them. CDR1 and CDR2 from the germline V gene are SGHRS and YFSETQ. CDR3 in DNA: TGCGCCAGCAGCTTGGAAACAGAAGAGTTCTTC. Residues: CASSLETEEFF.

CDR3 residues: CASSIDGGPYGYTF. The DNA of the CDR3 is TGTGCCAGTAGTATAGATGGCGGACCCTACGGCTACACCTTC. The chain recombines TRBV19 with TRBJ1-2; D not certain. Germline CDR1 reads LNHDA; CDR2 reads SQIVND (reference sequence). The CDR3 runs to 14 residues. V shed 0 bases and J shed 8 bases, with 13 bases lying between them.

J is TRBJ1-6 and V is TRBV11-2; tentative D call: TRBD1 (5 bases). The CDR3 contains 15 residues. Germline CDR1 and CDR2: SGHAT and FQNNGV. V lost 5 bases and J 6 bases, leaving 14 bases between the germline ends. The CDR3 spells CASSPQGGSNSPLHF. The CDR3 bases are TGTGCCAGCAGCCCCCAGGGAGGGAGTAATTCACCCCTCCACTTT.

The rearrangement uses TRBV19 and TRBJ1-1; perhaps TRBD1 as D (5 bases). CDR1 is LNHDA and CDR2 is SQIVND in the germline V gene (reference sequence). V lost 4 bases and J lost 3, with 6 bases in between. The CDR3 consists of 12 residues. The CDR3 sequence is CASSRGYTEAFF. CDR3 sequence (DNA): TGTGCCAGTAGTAGGGGGTACACTGAAGCTTTCTTT.

The rearrangement uses TRBV6-1 and TRBJ1-5; TRBD1 might be the D (6 bases). In germline, CDR1 is MNHNS, CDR2 SASEGT. The V gene lost 10 bases and the J gene lost 6 bases, with 22 bases spanning the gap. The CDR3 has 15 amino acids. The CDR3 nucleotides read TGTGCCACCCGAGAGGGGGGCATTAGGTCTCAGCCCCAGCATTTT. It encodes CATREGGIRSQPQHF.

This rearrangement joins TRBV2 to TRBJ1-2, with TRBD1 matching 7 bases. The V segment lost 3 bases and the J segment 2 bases; nucleotides outside the gene matches: 3. The CDR3 is 14 amino acids. Germline CDR1 reads SNHLY; CDR2 reads FYNNEI. In DNA, the CDR3 is TGTGCCAGCAGTGAGGACAGGAGGAACTATGGCTACACCTTC. Translation gives CASSEDRRNYGYTF.

CDR3 in amino acids: CAWRGPPSGELFF. The CDR3 nucleotides are TGTGCCTGGAGGGGACCGCCTTCCGGGGAGCTGTTTTTT. This chain joins TRBV30 and TRBJ2-2; tentatively, D is TRBD1 or TRBD2 (5 bases each). The length of the CDR3 is 13 residues. Germline V lookup: CDR1 GTSNPN, CDR2 SVGIG (reference sequence). The V and J ends lost 3 bases and 6 bases respectively, with 11 bases between them.

This sequence joins TRBV2 and TRBJ1-1; the match to TRBD1 covers 8 bases. The CDR3 has 15 residues. Trimming at V came to 6 bases and at J to 3 bases, leaving 9 bases not matched to a gene. CDR1 is SNHLY, CDR2 FYNNEI, per germline. The CDR3: CASSKAGGRDTEAFF. CDR3 coding DNA: TGTGCCAGCAGCAAAGCAGGGGGCCGGGACACTGAAGCTTTCTTT. The complete variable domain, with remaining parts taken from reference TRBV2 and TRBJ1-1, reads EPEVTQTPSHQVTQMGQEVILRCVPISNHLYFYWYRQILGQKVEFLVSFYNNEISEKSEIFDDQFSVERPDGSNFTLKIRSTKLEDSAMYFCASSKAGGRDTEAFFGQGTRLTVV.

A single count supports this clone. The CDR3 protein is CASSLMSSGGIFADTQYF. The DNA of the CDR3 is TGCGCCAGCAGCTTGATGTCTAGCGGGGGGATTTTCGCAGATACGCAGTATTTT. J is TRBJ2-3 and V is TRBV5-1; 11 nucleotides align to TRBD2. CDR1 is SGHRS and CDR2 is YFSETQ in the germline V gene. V lost 1 base and J lost 4; bases outside the gene matches: 11. CDR3 length: 18 amino acids.